This T cell receptor beta chain was captured in a study of vaccination effects on CD4 cells after COVID-19. Looking at the study overall: Antigen-specific CD4+ T cells were expanded with viral peptide pools in the ViraFEST assay before sequencing.

On this clone: Its antigen is as yet unknown.

Sequencing was performed with immunoSEQ multiplex PCR; in TCRdb, only in-frame clones are kept and a portion is missing. The top ten hold roughly a tenth of the sample, which has fewer than 10,000 clones, around 76% seen once. General observations from the study: Long after vaccination, the clones induced by infection and by vaccine shrank markedly in size. The vaccine-induced clones of healthy vaccinees included only 1 of 255 that cross-reacted with common cold coronaviruses.

This CDR3 is 16 amino acids long. V trimming: 0 bases; J trimming: 2 bases; junction bases outside the gene matches: 2. Germline V gives CDR1 LGHNA, CDR2 YNFKEQ. Culture proceeded for 10 days, and CD4+ T cells were then isolated. Of the BNT162b2 and mRNA-1273 vaccines, participants received two doses of one or the other. Researchers swapped half the medium for IL-2 medium on both days 3 and 7. The source is a human donor who received a COVID-19 vaccine. The starting material was CD4+ T cells from PBMCs cultured without peptide, obtained after COVID-19 vaccination. V usage is TRBV4-2 and J usage is TRBJ2-2, with 8 bases aligning to TRBD1. The DNA of the CDR3 is TGTGCCAGCAGCCAAGAAGGACAGGGTAACACCGGGGAGCTGTTTTTT. Its protein is CASSQEGQGNTGELFF.